This T cell receptor (beta chain) was recorded in a study of identical twins. The study, taken as a whole, reports: Out-of-frame alpha sequences common to twins exhibited a surplus of low generation probability.

This clonotype was detected only a few times. Its target is not known. TCRdb analysed the 5' RACE reads with MiXCR anew, one entry per CDR3 protein. The table includes hundreds of thousands of distinct CDR3 sequences, approximately 13% detected once. The V and J ends lost 0 bases and 9 bases, in that order; junction bases with no gene match: 4. Germline V gives CDR1 DFQATT, CDR2 SNEGSKA (reference sequence). The CDR3 totals 13 residues. Separately, the same data were catalogued under a study of yellow fever vaccine responses in identical twins.

This receptor was obtained from a woman under 30 in good health. What was sequenced was PBMCs. The chain recombines TRBV20-1 with TRBJ2-1; 8 bases match TRBD2. CDR3 region: CSARESGRGEQFF. The DNA for the CDR3 is TGCAGTGCTAGAGAGAGCGGGAGAGGTGAGCAGTTCTTC.